The 21 T cell receptor beta chains below come from one sample, sequenced in a study of blood T cell repertoires in COVID-19. Clones were read by immunoSEQ multiplex PCR, and TCRdb kept only the in-frame ones, dropping some. The data contain some 220,000 clones, roughly four fifths of them seen just once; the ten biggest clones take up over 4%. Sequencing used peripheral blood. Source of these receptors: a woman in her 70s with COVID-19, enrolled during active disease.

The rearrangement joins TRBV21-1 to TRBJ2-1; no check of the table's D call, TRBD2, against the DNA was made. TRBV21-1 is designated a pseudogene. The CDR3 has 15 residues. The CDR3 nucleotides are TGTGCCAGCAGCAAAGCACTAGCGGGTTACAATGAGCAGTTCTTC. Protein product: CASSKALAGYNEQFF.

The rearrangement links TRBV6-5 to TRBJ1-4; a weak D match, TRBD1 (6 bases). Looked up from germline, CDR1 is MNHEY and CDR2 is SVGAGI. With 9 bases removed from V and 8 bases from J, the gap between germline ends came to 16 bases. The CDR3 has 13 residues. The CDR3 bases are TGTGCCAGTGAAGGCAGGGGTTTGGAAAAACTGTTTTTT. The encoded protein is CASEGRGLEKLFF.

This clone was counted at least ten times. This chain connects TRBV27 to TRBJ1-1; D not resolved. V was clipped by 5 bases and J by 4 bases, with 17 bases between them. The CDR3 is 15 amino acids. The germline gives CDR1 MNHEY, CDR2 SMNVEV (reference sequence). The CDR3 DNA reads as TGTGCCAGCAGTCGGAACCTCGGAGGGAGCACTGAAGCTTTCTTT. This translates into CASSRNLGGSTEAFF.

This clone was recorded at least ten times. The rearrangement links TRBV18 to TRBJ2-1; no firm D call. The germline V gene encodes CDR1 KGHSH and CDR2 LQKENI. CDR3 length: 11 amino acids. Trimming cost V 0 bases and J 10 bases, with 4 bases left between them. The CDR3 reads CASSPPGEQFF. As DNA, the CDR3 is TGTGCCAGCTCACCACCGGGCGAGCAGTTCTTC.

This clone was picked up one time. The chain links TRBV5-6 to TRBJ1-4; D not resolved. The germline V gene has CDR1 SGHDT and CDR2 YYEEEE. This CDR3 has 15 residues. Trimming pared 0 bases from V and 8 bases from J, leaving 14 bases between. The CDR3 spells CASSLGVGGGEKLFF. Here the CDR3 DNA reads TGTGCCAGCAGCTTGGGGGTAGGCGGAGGAGAAAAACTGTTTTTT.

V is TRBV19 and J is TRBJ2-4; D perhaps matches TRBD1 (6 bases). Germline-derived CDR1 and CDR2 are LNHDA and SQIVND (reference sequence). Trimming removed 3 bases at V and 13 bases at J, with 16 bases between. The CDR3 has 13 amino acids. CDR3 coding DNA: TGTGCCAGTAGTATGAGGGTTGGACAGATACAGTACTTC. Translating it yields CASSMRVGQIQYF.

The CDR3 nucleotides are TGTGCCAGCAGCTTATTACTCAACTATGGCTACACCTTC. Its protein is CASSLLLNYGYTF. The V call is TRBV11-2, the J call TRBJ1-2; the D is unclear. CDR1 and CDR2 (germline): SGHAT, FQNNGV. CDR3 length: 13 amino acids. Trimming pared 2 bases from V and 2 bases from J, leaving 6 bases between.

This chain links TRBV28 with TRBJ1-2, with TRBD1 as a possible D gene (6 bases). Trimming shortened V by 2 bases and J by 5 bases, and 12 bases separated the two germline ends. The CDR3 totals 14 residues. Germline CDR1 and CDR2: MDHEN and SYDVKM. The CDR3 here is CASSLGDTLYGYTF. In DNA form, the CDR3 reads TGTGCCAGCAGTTTAGGGGACACCTTATATGGCTACACCTTC.

V and J are TRBV3-1 (or the pseudogene TRBV3-2) and TRBJ1-2; 9 bases line up with TRBD1. The V and J ends lost 4 bases and 5 bases, in that order; junction bases with no gene match: 5. The germline gives CDR1 LGHDT, CDR2 YNNKEL (reference sequence). The CDR3 length is 14 residues. CDR3 sequence (DNA): TGTGCCAGCAGCCTACAGGGGGCGCGGTATGGCTACACCTTC. It yields the protein CASSLQGARYGYTF.

The V gene is TRBV2, the J gene TRBJ1-3, with D possibly being TRBD1 (5 bases). This CDR3 spans 15 amino acids. The germline V gene has CDR1 SNHLY and CDR2 FYNNEI. V gave up 3 bases and J gave up 0 bases, with 9 bases separating them. CDR3 protein: CASSDGGFSGNTIYF. CDR3 DNA sequence: TGTGCCAGCAGTGACGGGGGATTCTCTGGAAACACCATATATTTT.

In DNA, the CDR3 is TGCGCCAGCAGCCCCTCGAGCCGCCCCGATACGCAGTATTTT. It specifies CASSPSSRPDTQYF. The V and J genes are TRBV5-1 and TRBJ2-3; D ambiguous. CDR3 length: 14 residues. CDR1 is SGHRS and CDR2 is YFSETQ in the germline V gene. V was pared by 4 bases and J by 6 bases, with 15 bases between.

The rearrangement joins TRBV19 to TRBJ2-1; TRBD2 matches at 9 bases. J lost 9 bases, V lost 1 base, and 4 bases had no gene match. Per the germline V gene, CDR1 is LNHDA and CDR2 is SQIVND (reference sequence). The CDR3 consists of 14 residues. The CDR3 coding sequence is TGTGCCAGTAGTATAGGCGGACTAGCGATTGAGCAGTTCTTC. Amino acids: CASSIGGLAIEQFF.

This chain uses TRBV28 with TRBJ2-7; 8 bases line up with TRBD2. CDR1 MDHEN and CDR2 SYDVKM come from the germline V gene. V trimming: 6 bases; J trimming: 8 bases; junction bases outside the gene matches: 9. This CDR3 has 13 residues. CDR3 DNA: TGTGCCAGCAGGAATAGCGGGATAATAAAGCAGTACTTC. Its translation is CASRNSGIIKQYF.

The genes are TRBV27 and TRBJ1-1, with D possibly matching TRBD1 (6 bases). Germline assignment: CDR1 MNHEY and CDR2 SMNVEV (reference sequence). The V end was cut by 7 bases, the J end by 5 bases, with 17 bases between. The CDR3 spans 14 residues. The CDR3 sequence is CASKTGRVLTEAFF. DNA of the CDR3: TGTGCCAGCAAAACAGGGAGAGTTTTGACTGAAGCTTTCTTT.

The chain has TRBV5-4 and TRBJ2-7; tentative D call: TRBD1 (6 bases). The germline V and J ends were trimmed by 6 bases and 1 base, with 14 bases remaining between them. From germline, CDR1 is SGHNT and CDR2 YYREEE (reference sequence). The CDR3 is 14 residues long. The CDR3 nucleotides are TGTGCCAGCACTTTGGGGGCGAGATCCTACGAGCAGTACTTC. Protein product: CASTLGARSYEQYF.

The chain couples TRBV7-2 to TRBJ1-1, with no clear D. From germline, CDR1 is SGHTA and CDR2 FQGNSA. The CDR3 covers 14 residues. The ends were cut back, 1 base at V and 8 bases at J, with 14 bases in the middle. CDR3 amino acids: CASSLGGGRWEAFF. As DNA, the CDR3 is TGTGCCAGCAGCTTAGGTGGAGGGAGATGGGAAGCTTTCTTT.

The CDR3 region has the DNA TGCAGTGCTAGTTCCGGGGATGCAACTAATGAAAAACTGTTTTTT. Translating it yields CSASSGDATNEKLFF. This rearrangement joins TRBV20-1 to TRBJ1-4; D unresolved. V lost 3 bases, J lost 0 bases, and 11 bases lay in between. Germline values: CDR1 DFQATT, CDR2 SNEGSKA (reference sequence). The CDR3 loop spans 15 amino acids.

This sequence joins TRBV7-9 and TRBJ2-5, with D tentatively TRBD2 (6 bases). The CDR3 has 14 amino acids. Trimming took off 6 bases at V and 4 bases at J, with 15 bases between the two ends. In germline, CDR1 is SEHNR, CDR2 FQNEAQ (reference sequence). The CDR3 sequence: CASSPQGLGETQYF. CDR3 DNA: TGTGCCAGCAGTCCGCAGGGACTTGGAGAGACCCAGTACTTC.

The J gene is TRBJ2-7, the V gene TRBV3-1 (or the pseudogene TRBV3-2); TRBD2 agrees at 10 bases. Losses at the gene ends were 4 bases for V and 2 bases for J; bases not matched to a gene: 2. The germline gives CDR1 LGHDT, CDR2 YNNKEL (reference sequence). The CDR3 loop spans 14 amino acids. The CDR3 region is CASSRTSGTYEQYF. CDR3 nucleotide sequence: TGTGCCAGCAGCCGGACTAGCGGAACCTACGAGCAGTACTTC.

This clone has a single count. CDR3 amino acids: CASSLDPGQGTDTQYF. The CDR3 DNA reads TGTGCCAGCAGCTTGGATCCGGGACAGGGCACAGATACGCAGTATTTT. The J gene is TRBJ2-3, the V gene TRBV5-4; 8 positions match TRBD1. The CDR3 spans 16 residues. Per germline, CDR1 SGHNT and CDR2 YYREEE (reference sequence). J was trimmed by 1 base and V by 0 bases; bases with no gene match: 4.

This clone was observed a handful of times. CDR3 sequence: CASSVAQGPYEQYF. In nucleotides, the CDR3 is TGTGCCAGCAGCGTAGCCCAGGGCCCCTACGAGCAGTACTTC. The chain combines TRBV9 with TRBJ2-7, with a tentative D call TRBD1 (5 bases). The CDR3 spans 14 residues. Trimming took 0 bases from V and 2 from J, leaving 9 bases between them. Germline lookup yields CDR1 SGDLS and CDR2 YYNGEE.